The clone carrying this T cell receptor (beta chain) was seen only once. Its antigen remains unknown. This record belongs to a study of cytomegalovirus exposure and HLA in healthy donors. The study's findings and limits: Many donors shared some public TCRs, even though most TCR sequences were rare. Clonal expansion, a later analysis showed, was greater in HLA-associated TCR beta chains than in equally common others.

The donors were healthy bone marrow donors. The PCR made use of 60 Vbeta and 13 Jbeta primers. Methods used by the authors: An analysis that came later counted approximately 76 million unique TCR beta chains, approximately 10 million shared. Sequenced by immunoSEQ multiplex PCR; TCRdb stores in-frame clones only, minus some. The V and J calls and clone size are taken from that table; D and trimming were inferred from the DNA. This sample yields approximately 150,000 clones, of which 75% to 90% are seen a single time; less than 3.5% belongs to the top ten. CDR1 and CDR2 (germline): SGHRS, YFSETQ. The ends lost 4 bases at V and 4 bases at J; junction bases unmatched: 7. CDR3 length equals 14 residues.

The sequenced sample consisted of PBMCs. The receptor comes from a woman under 40 in good health and CMV-seronegative. V is TRBV5-1 and J is TRBJ1-2; 7 nucleotides match TRBD1. In DNA, the CDR3 is TGCGCCAGCAGCCCCGACAGGGTGGGCTATGGCTACACCTTC. It yields the protein CASSPDRVGYGYTF.